These T cell receptor beta chains were read from a single sample in a study of T cells expressing NK-cell markers. TCRdb derives one entry per CDR3 protein from the 5' RACE reads, leaving out DNA. The repertoire table contains approximately 8,200 distinct CDR3 sequences. The sample taken for sequencing was blood T cells: a sorted CD56 or NKG2C T cell subset, CD4+ or CD8+ T cells, or bulk PBMC T cells (not recorded which). Every receptor here comes from a man aged 18 to 30 in good health. The CDR3 runs from the conserved cysteine through the conserved F or W. Fields, in order: J gene, V gene, clone size, CDR3 protein. Clone size, where shown, is once, few, many, or a class for clones that have expanded.

TRBJ2-5 | TRBV5-4 | NA | CASSPLQETQYF
TRBJ2-7 | TRBV28 | NA | CASSCVEAETYEQYF
TRBJ2-5 | TRBV20-1 | medium-sized | CSARERRTRQETQYF
TRBJ2-1 | TRBV6-5 | medium-sized | CASSYSGLGEQFF
TRBJ2-2 | TRBV3-1 | NA | CASSQVTVPPNTGELFF
TRBJ1-6 | TRBV12-3/TRBV12-4 | NA | CASSLGGLNSPLHF
TRBJ1-5 | TRBV7-8 | NA | CASSPHLAGVSQPQHF
TRBJ2-1 | TRBV6-5 | NA | CASSYPDPNDEQFF
TRBJ2-1 | TRBV5-1 | medium-sized | CASSLHPDGNEQFF
TRBJ2-7 | TRBV7-8 | NA | CASKQGWNYEQYF
TRBJ1-2 | TRBV5-1 | NA | CASSLVDTTALGGYTF
TRBJ2-7 | TRBV6-1 | NA | CASSVALPGFNPYEQYF